This TCR beta chain was identified in a study of T-cell reconstitution after alpha-beta-depleted transplantation in children. Unique molecular identifiers were built into the TCRbeta library. TCRdb ran MiXCR on the PCR reads and lists one entry per CDR3 protein. The sample lists around 670,000 distinct CDR3 sequences; around 13% were seen once. Broader study findings: A year post-transplant, T-cell counts and diversity derived mostly from newly produced T cells. There were reportedly several hundred expanded graft clones from which alpha-beta T cells came about two months after transplant. Some patients' high day-60 TCRbeta diversity was attributed to recipient cells surviving conditioning.

About this clonotype: Its antigen is currently unknown.

The receptor was derived from a girl aged 2 to 10 with congenital amegakaryocytic thrombocytopenia, due to receive a stem cell transplant. Here the sequenced sample was PBMCs, taken before TCRalphabeta/CD19-depleted stem cell transplant.

CDR3 protein: CASSPPGLAAYEQYF. DNA for the CDR3: TGTGCCAGCAGCCCCCCGGGACTAGCCGCCTACGAGCAGTACTTC. J is TRBJ2-7 and V is TRBV7-8; 9 positions match TRBD2. Germline CDR1 and CDR2: SGHVS and FQNEAQ. The CDR3 runs to 15 residues. With 5 bases clipped from V and 2 bases from J, the junction kept 7 bases outside the gene matches.